One sample yielded the 32 T cell receptor beta chains listed below, sequenced in a study of blood T cell repertoires in COVID-19. The protocol was immunoSEQ multiplex PCR, while the TCRdb copy is restricted to in-frame clones and leaves out a portion. Here the sample spans 45,000 to 65,000 clones, around 80% being singletons. The sample consisted of peripheral blood. All receptors come from a man younger than 40 with COVID-19, enrolled during active disease.

This clone was observed once. V and J are TRBV9 and TRBJ1-2, with D perhaps TRBD1 (6 bases). V gave up 0 bases and J gave up 4 bases, with 13 bases separating them. CDR1 and CDR2 from the germline V gene are SGDLS and YYNGEE. This CDR3 region has 15 residues. The CDR3 nucleotides read TGTGCCAGCAGCGTAGCGGTGGGAGGGGGCTATGGCTACACCTTC. Translation gives CASSVAVGGGYGYTF.

V and J are TRBV7-9 and TRBJ2-1, with 10 nucleotides matching TRBD1. Looked up from germline, CDR1 is SEHNR and CDR2 is FQNEAQ (reference sequence). The CDR3 runs 18 residues. With V trimmed by 3 bases and J by 0 bases, 8 bases remained unmatched. The CDR3: CASSFLPGQGSSYNEQFF. The CDR3 DNA is TGTGCCAGCAGCTTTTTGCCGGGACAGGGGAGCTCCTACAATGAGCAGTTCTTC.

The chain employs TRBV7-3 and TRBJ2-4; D perhaps matches TRBD1 (6 bases). Germline loops: CDR1 SGHTA, CDR2 FQGTGA. V lost 3 bases, J lost 3 bases, and 6 bases lay in between. This CDR3 has 13 amino acids. CDR3 bases: TGTGCCAGCAGCTTGGACAGCAAAAACATTCAGTACTTC. Its protein is CASSLDSKNIQYF.

J is TRBJ2-3 and V is TRBV28; tentative D call: TRBD1 (6 bases). The germline CDR1 and CDR2 sequences are MDHEN and SYDVKM. The CDR3 totals 12 residues. The V end lost 4 bases, the J end lost 6 bases, and 8 bases lay between the germline ends. CDR3 coding DNA: TGTGCCAGCAGTTCAGGGGAGGATACGCAGTATTTT. This sequence encodes CASSSGEDTQYF. The whole variable domain, filled in from reference TRBV28 and TRBJ2-3, reads DVKVTQSSRYLVKRTGEKVFLECVQDMDHENMFWYRQDPGLGLRLIYFSYDVKMKEKGDIPEGYSVSREKKERFSLILESASTNQTSMYLCASSSGEDTQYFGPGTRLTVL.

V and J are TRBV11-2 and TRBJ2-6; D unresolved. V dropped 5 bases and J dropped 2 bases, with 10 bases sitting between them. CDR3 size: 15 residues. Germline CDR1 is SGHAT and CDR2 is FQNNGV. CDR3 nucleotide sequence: TGTGCCAGCAGCCCCCACATGGCTGGGGCCAACGTCCTGACTTTC. It codes for CASSPHMAGANVLTF. The whole variable domain, remainder taken from reference TRBV11-2 and TRBJ2-6, is EAGVAQSPRYKIIEKRQSVAFWCNPISGHATLYWYQQILGQGPKLLIQFQNNGVVDDSQLPKDRFSAERLKGVDSTLKIQPAKLEDSAVYLCASSPHMAGANVLTFGAGSRLTVL.

This clone was seen repeatedly, ten times or more. The chain combines TRBV29-1 with TRBJ2-7, with 9 bases lining up with TRBD1. In germline, CDR1 is SQVTM, CDR2 ANQGSEA. The CDR3 loop spans 14 amino acids. J was trimmed by 2 bases and V by 6 bases; bases with no gene match: 8. Here the CDR3 DNA reads TGCAGCGTACGTGGACAGGGGAGGACCTACGAGCAGTACTTC. As protein: CSVRGQGRTYEQYF.

The rearrangement joins TRBV2 to TRBJ1-5, with D possibly matching TRBD1 (5 bases). The CDR3 spans 13 residues. Looked up from germline, CDR1 is SNHLY and CDR2 is FYNNEI. The V gene lost 11 bases and the J gene lost 2 bases, with 13 bases spanning the gap. This chain's CDR3 is CASTQGGNQPQHF. In DNA form, the CDR3 reads TGTGCCTCAACTCAGGGCGGCAATCAGCCCCAGCATTTT.

This clone was recorded once. This chain connects TRBV11-2 to TRBJ2-3, with 8 nucleotides matching TRBD2. With V trimmed by 1 base and J by 0 bases, 6 bases remained unmatched. The V gene's germline CDR1 is SGHAT and CDR2 FQNNGV. The CDR3 spans 17 residues. The CDR3 is CASSLGSGRASTDTQYF. The CDR3 nucleotides are TGTGCCAGCAGCTTAGGCAGCGGGAGAGCAAGCACAGATACGCAGTATTTT. Complete variable domain (other parts from reference TRBV11-2 and TRBJ2-3): EAGVAQSPRYKIIEKRQSVAFWCNPISGHATLYWYQQILGQGPKLLIQFQNNGVVDDSQLPKDRFSAERLKGVDSTLKIQPAKLEDSAVYLCASSLGSGRASTDTQYFGPGTRLTVL.

This clone was observed a few times. This sequence joins TRBV4-2 and TRBJ2-1; TRBD1 matches 10 bases. Unmatched junction bases numbered 3, after V lost 3 bases and J lost 4 bases. CDR3 size: 15 residues. The germline gives CDR1 LGHNA, CDR2 YNFKEQ. CDR3 loop: CASSHGTGEYNEQFF. The CDR3, as DNA: TGTGCCAGCAGCCATGGGACAGGGGAATACAATGAGCAGTTCTTC.

The chain combines TRBV27 with TRBJ1-6; 9 positions match TRBD1. Germline V gene data show CDR1 as MNHEY and CDR2 as SMNVEV (reference sequence). The CDR3 has 18 amino acids. V was clipped by 4 bases and J by 3 bases; unmatched bases: 10. The CDR3 loop is CASSSNRGREYYNSPLHF. CDR3 bases: TGTGCCAGCAGTTCCAACAGGGGGCGCGAATACTATAATTCACCCCTCCACTTT.

The rearrangement joins TRBV11-2 to TRBJ2-3, with 8 positions matching TRBD2. The V gene end was trimmed by 10 bases and the J gene end by 5 bases; junction bases not matched to a gene: 17. The CDR3 spans 16 residues. The germline CDR1 and CDR2 sequences are SGHAT and FQNNGV. CDR3 sequence reads: CATPTRRAGEVDTQYF. CDR3 nucleotides: TGTGCCACTCCGACCCGCCGAGCGGGAGAAGTAGATACGCAGTATTTT. The full variable domain, rest sourced from reference TRBV11-2 and TRBJ2-3, is EAGVAQSPRYKIIEKRQSVAFWCNPISGHATLYWYQQILGQGPKLLIQFQNNGVVDDSQLPKDRFSAERLKGVDSTLKIQPAKLEDSAVYLCATPTRRAGEVDTQYFGPGTRLTVL.

This sequence joins TRBV27 and TRBJ1-2; D is ambiguous. The CDR3 is 15 residues long. V was pared by 5 bases and J by 6 bases, with 19 bases between. Germline CDR1 is MNHEY and CDR2 is SMNVEV (reference sequence). CDR3 DNA sequence: TGTGCCAGCAGTCCGACGCGGTGGTGGCGGGATGGCTACACCTTC. This gives the protein CASSPTRWWRDGYTF.

The chain links TRBV27 to TRBJ2-3, with no clear D. There are 12 residues in the CDR3. Per the germline V gene, CDR1 is MNHEY and CDR2 is SMNVEV (reference sequence). Trimming removed 5 bases from V and 5 bases from J, with 8 bases in between. The CDR3 nucleotides read TGTGCCAGCAGTACATATGGAGATACGCAGTATTTT. Its protein is CASSTYGDTQYF.

J is TRBJ1-5 and V is TRBV27; 10 bases are a match to TRBD1. The CDR3 sequence is 15 residues long. Germline CDR1 MNHEY, CDR2 SMNVEV (reference sequence). Unmatched junction bases numbered 4, after V lost 7 bases and J lost 1 base. CDR3 bases: TGTGCCAGCATCCCGACAGGGGGCAGCAATCAGCCCCAGCATTTT. This gives the protein CASIPTGGSNQPQHF.

Note on this clone: One end of the junction fails to match germline, which may point to a read error. CDR3: CASSSVADSAGNTIYF. The DNA of the CDR3 is TGTGCCAGCAGTTCGGTCGCGGACAGTGCTGGGAACACCATATATTTT. The V call is TRBV28, the J call TRBJ1-3; possible D gene TRBD1, 6 bases. The germline gives CDR1 MDHEN, CDR2 SYDVKM. CDR3 length equals 16 residues.

The chain links TRBV24-1 to TRBJ2-2; TRBD2 is a possible D gene (6 bases). Germline lookup yields CDR1 KGHDR and CDR2 SFDVKD. V lost 9 bases and J 2 bases, leaving 18 bases between the germline ends. The CDR3 extends over 16 amino acids. The CDR3 nucleotides read TGTGCCACCGGGGGGAGACATTCCGATAACACCGGGGAGCTGTTTTTT. Protein sequence: CATGGRHSDNTGELFF.

The rearrangement joins TRBV28 to TRBJ1-6; D unclear. CDR1 is MDHEN and CDR2 is SYDVKM in the germline V gene. The CDR3 length is 11 residues. Trimming left V 3 bases short and J 11 bases short, with 5 bases between. CDR3 amino acids: CASSFGPPLHF. Here the CDR3 DNA reads TGTGCCAGCAGTTTTGGGCCACCCCTCCACTTT.

This rearrangement joins TRBV7-9 to TRBJ1-2, with 9 bases fitting TRBD1. CDR3 length: 17 residues. V lost 1 base, J lost 4 bases, and 10 bases stayed unmatched. CDR1 and CDR2 (germline): SEHNR, FQNEAQ (reference sequence). This chain's CDR3 is CASSLGTTGGGFYGYTF. CDR3 nucleotide sequence: TGTGCCAGCAGCTTAGGGACAACAGGGGGCGGCTTCTATGGCTACACCTTC. Full variable domain (rest looked up from reference TRBV7-9 and TRBJ1-2): DTGVSQNPRHKITKRGQNVTFRCDPISEHNRLYWYRQTLGQGPEFLTYFQNEAQLEKSRLLSDRFSAERPKGSFSTLEIQRTEQGDSAMYLCASSLGTTGGGFYGYTFGSGTRLTVV.

The chain combines TRBV28 with TRBJ1-5; no definite D call. CDR1 and CDR2 from the germline V gene are MDHEN and SYDVKM. Trimming shortened V by 8 bases and J by 0 bases, and 11 bases separated the two germline ends. The CDR3 is made up of 14 amino acids. The CDR3 spells CASHAGLSNQPQHF. The CDR3 nucleotides read TGTGCCAGCCATGCTGGACTTAGCAATCAGCCCCAGCATTTT.

The chain links TRBV11-2 to TRBJ2-7, with TRBD1 matching over 10 bases. The germline V gene has CDR1 SGHAT and CDR2 FQNNGV. This CDR3 is 16 amino acids long. V was pared by 6 bases and J by 0 bases, with 8 bases of the junction left unmatched. CDR3: CASRRPGTGASYEQYF. DNA of the CDR3: TGTGCCAGCAGACGTCCCGGGACAGGGGCCTCCTACGAGCAGTACTTC.

V and J are TRBV18 and TRBJ2-7; 9 bases map to TRBD1. After removal of 0 bases from V and 5 bases from J, the junction contained 5 bases not matched to a gene. This CDR3 is 15 amino acids long. Germline CDR1 is KGHSH and CDR2 is LQKENI. In nucleotides, the CDR3 is TGTGCCAGCTCACCACCCGACAGGGGGTCCCACGAGCAGTACTTC. Amino acid sequence: CASSPPDRGSHEQYF. The whole variable domain, filled in from reference TRBV18 and TRBJ2-7, reads NAGVMQNPRHLVRRRGQEARLRCSPMKGHSHVYWYRQLPEEGLKFMVYLQKENIIDESGMPKERFSAEFPKEGPSILRIQQVVRGDSAAYFCASSPPDRGSHEQYFGPGTRLTVT.

The V call is TRBV7-2, the J call TRBJ1-1; no definite D call. This CDR3 has 14 residues. Germline CDR1 and CDR2: SGHTA and FQGNSA. V lost 1 base and J lost 2, with 8 bases in between. The CDR3 nucleotides read TGTGCCAGCAGCTTAGTTCAGGTTAACACTGAAGCTTTCTTT. Amino acid sequence: CASSLVQVNTEAFF.

The chain employs TRBV30 and TRBJ1-5, with a tentative D call TRBD1 (5 bases). The V end was cut by 2 bases, the J end by 1 base, with 9 bases between. CDR1 is GTSNPN and CDR2 is SVGIG in the germline V gene (reference sequence). CDR3 length: 14 residues. For the CDR3, the DNA is TGTGCCTGGAGTTTTCGGGGGAGCAATCAGCCCCAGCATTTT. Translation: CAWSFRGSNQPQHF.

J is TRBJ1-3 and V is TRBV15, with TRBD1 identical over 7 bases. V shed 5 bases, J shed 4 bases, and the junction held 2 bases outside the gene matches. The CDR3 is 13 residues long. Germline values: CDR1 LNHNV, CDR2 YYDKDF (reference sequence). The CDR3 DNA reads as TGTGCCACCAGCGAGGGGGCGGGAAACACCATATATTTT. Translating it yields CATSEGAGNTIYF.

V is TRBV2 and J is TRBJ1-1, with D perhaps matching TRBD1 (5 bases). V lost 6 bases and J lost 0, with 11 bases in between. The CDR3 contains 14 residues. Germline values: CDR1 SNHLY, CDR2 FYNNEI. The CDR3 sequence: CASSREQLNTEAFF. The CDR3 nucleotides read TGTGCCAGCAGCAGGGAACAGCTGAACACTGAAGCTTTCTTT.

The chain is built from TRBV21-1 and TRBJ2-1; the tabulated D call, TRBD1, remains unverified against the DNA. TRBV21-1 is marked as a pseudogene. The CDR3 is 15 residues long. The CDR3 spells CASSAMKDRHREQFF. CDR3 coding DNA: TGTGCCAGCAGCGCCATGAAGGACAGACATCGTGAGCAGTTCTTC.

This clone appeared a few times. In nucleotides, the CDR3 is TGTGCCAGCAGTGAAAAGAGCGGGAGGCCCTACAATGAGCAGTTCTTC. This translates into CASSEKSGRPYNEQFF. The J gene is TRBJ2-1, the V gene TRBV25-1, with 9 bases matching TRBD2. Germline values: CDR1 MGHDK, CDR2 SYGVNS. After removal of 2 bases from V and 2 bases from J, the junction contained 4 bases not matched to a gene. This CDR3 contains 16 residues.

CDR3 in amino acids: CASSPLAPGTLNTEAFF. Written as DNA, the CDR3 is TGTGCCAGCAGCCCTTTAGCCCCAGGGACTTTGAACACTGAAGCTTTCTTT. The chain uses TRBV21-1 and TRBJ1-1. TRBV21-1 is a pseudogene locus. There are 17 residues in the CDR3.

This clone is categorized as medium-sized. Within the sample, other DNA sequences also encode this same CDR3. The genes are TRBV4-3 and TRBJ2-6, with D perhaps matching TRBD2 (5 bases). The CDR3 extends over 16 amino acids. V was shortened by 0 bases and J by 0 bases, with 6 bases between the two germline ends. Per the germline V gene, CDR1 is LGHNA and CDR2 is YSLEER. The CDR3 sequence is CASSQDAGSGANVLTF. CDR3 DNA sequence: TGCGCCAGCAGCCAAGATGCGGGCTCTGGGGCCAACGTCCTGACTTTC.

This clone counts as medium-sized. This sample also contains other DNA sequences that code for the same CDR3. The chain is built from TRBV6-4 and TRBJ2-3; 9 positions match TRBD2. This CDR3 comprises 14 residues. J gave up 1 base and V 4 bases, and 0 bases lay outside the gene matches. CDR1 is MRHNA and CDR2 is SNTAGT in the germline V gene. The CDR3 region is CASSGTSGTDTQYF. In DNA form, the CDR3 reads TGTGCCAGCAGTGGGACTAGCGGCACAGATACGCAGTATTTT.

The chain uses TRBV19 and TRBJ1-5, with 7 positions matching TRBD1. CDR3 length: 17 residues. The germline CDR1 and CDR2 sequences are LNHDA and SQIVND (reference sequence). V gave up 3 bases and J gave up 2 bases; unmatched junction bases: 10. CDR3 coding DNA: TGTGCCAGTAGTATGGGGCAGCAGGGGGTGGGCAATCAGCCCCAGCATTTT. This gives the protein CASSMGQQGVGNQPQHF.

V gene TRBV30 combines with J gene TRBJ1-5, with 7 nucleotides matching TRBD1. V dropped 0 bases and J dropped 1; count of bases not matched to a gene: 0. From germline, CDR1 is GTSNPN and CDR2 SVGIG (reference sequence). This CDR3 is built from 14 residues. The CDR3 DNA sequence: TGTGCCTGGAGTGTGGGACAGAGCAATCAGCCCCAGCATTTT. Amino acid sequence: CAWSVGQSNQPQHF. Full variable domain (remainder filled in from reference TRBV30 and TRBJ1-5): SQTIHQWPATLVQPVGSPLSLECTVEGTSNPNLYWYRQAAGRGLQLLFYSVGIGQISSEVPQNLSASRPQDRQFILSSKKLLLSDSGFYLCAWSVGQSNQPQHFGDGTRLSIL.